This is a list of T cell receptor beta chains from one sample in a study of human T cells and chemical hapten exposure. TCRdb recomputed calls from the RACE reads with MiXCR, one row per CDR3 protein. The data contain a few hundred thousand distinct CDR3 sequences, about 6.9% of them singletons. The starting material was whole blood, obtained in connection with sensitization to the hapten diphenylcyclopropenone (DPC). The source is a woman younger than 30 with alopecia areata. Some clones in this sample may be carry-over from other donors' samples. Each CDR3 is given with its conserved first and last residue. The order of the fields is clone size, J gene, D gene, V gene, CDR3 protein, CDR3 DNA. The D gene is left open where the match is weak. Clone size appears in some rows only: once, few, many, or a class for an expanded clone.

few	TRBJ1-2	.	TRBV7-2	CASSMGLAYGYTF	TGTGCCAGCAGCATGGGACTCGCCTATGGCTACACCTTC
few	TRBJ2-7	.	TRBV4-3	CASSQELGQSYEQYF	TGCGCCAGCAGCCAAGAATTAGGCCAGTCCTACGAGCAGTACTTC
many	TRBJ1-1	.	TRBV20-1	CSGNRGVTEAFF	TGCAGTGGAAATAGGGGAGTCACTGAAGCTTTCTTT
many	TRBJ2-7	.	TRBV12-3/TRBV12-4	CASRSYDRRSHEQYF	TGTGCCAGCAGATCCTATGACCGCCGATCCCACGAGCAGTACTTC
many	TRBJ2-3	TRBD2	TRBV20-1	CSARDPTSGPFDTQYF	TGCAGTGCTAGAGATCCAACTAGCGGGCCGTTTGATACGCAGTATTTT
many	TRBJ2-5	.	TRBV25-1	CASNSPSGQETQYF	TGTGCCAGCAATAGCCCCAGCGGGCAAGAGACCCAGTACTTC
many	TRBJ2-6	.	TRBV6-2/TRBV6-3	CASRPSGANVLTF	TGTGCCAGCAGGCCGTCGGGGGCCAACGTCCTGACTTTC
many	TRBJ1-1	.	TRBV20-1	CSARRQDADTEAFF	TGCAGTGCTAGGAGGCAGGATGCGGACACTGAAGCTTTCTTT
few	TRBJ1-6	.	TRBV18	CASSPRQAALGNSPLHF	TGTGCCAGCTCACCCAGACAGGCGGCCCTGGGTAATTCACCCCTCCACTTT
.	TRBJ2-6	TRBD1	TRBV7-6	CASSSITSRDRAGANVLTF	TGTGCCAGCAGCTCCATAACGTCCCGGGACAGGGCTGGGGCCAACGTCCTGACTTTC
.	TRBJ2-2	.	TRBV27	CASSSPGLGGELFF	TGTGCCAGCAGTTCTCCGGGACTTGGGGGGGAGCTGTTTTTT
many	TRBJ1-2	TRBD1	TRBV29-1	CSVETGGRDGYTF	TGCAGCGTTGAGACAGGGGGCAGGGATGGCTACACCTTC
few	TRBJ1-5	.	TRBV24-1	CATSDRINQPQHF	TGTGCCACCAGTGACAGAATCAATCAGCCCCAGCATTTT
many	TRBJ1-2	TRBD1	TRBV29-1	CSVGQGDYGYTF	TGCAGCGTTGGACAGGGGGACTATGGCTACACCTTC
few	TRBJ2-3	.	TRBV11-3	CASSLGGGTRTDTQYF	TGTGCCAGCAGCTTAGGTGGCGGGACCCGCACAGATACGCAGTATTTT
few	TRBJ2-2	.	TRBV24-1	CATSEETYTNTGELFF	TGTGCCACCAGTGAAGAAACATATACGAACACCGGGGAGCTGTTTTTT
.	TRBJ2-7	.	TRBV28	CASSFEGNSYEQYF	TGTGCCAGCAGTTTTGAGGGGAACTCCTACGAGCAGTACTTC
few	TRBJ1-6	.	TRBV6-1	CASSEGGGGNSPLHF	TGTGCCAGCAGTGAAGGAGGGGGAGGCAATTCACCCCTCCACTTT
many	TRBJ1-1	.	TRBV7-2	CASSFSGIDTEAFF	TGTGCCAGCAGCTTCTCCGGGATTGACACTGAAGCTTTCTTT
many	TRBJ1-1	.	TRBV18	CASSPNVKNTEAFF	TGTGCCAGCTCGCCTAACGTTAAGAACACTGAAGCTTTCTTT
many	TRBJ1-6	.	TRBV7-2	CASSLRQYNSPLHF	TGTGCCAGCAGCTTACGGCAGTATAATTCACCCCTCCACTTT
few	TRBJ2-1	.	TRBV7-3	CASSLNGNNEQFF	TGTGCCAGCAGCTTAAACGGGAACAATGAGCAGTTCTTC
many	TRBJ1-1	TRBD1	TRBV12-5	CASAPTTGGGTEAFF	TGTGCTAGTGCCCCCACGACAGGGGGGGGCACTGAAGCTTTCTTT
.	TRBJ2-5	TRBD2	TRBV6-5	CASSSSGARGETQYF	TGTGCCAGCAGTTCTAGCGGGGCCCGGGGGGAGACCCAGTACTTC
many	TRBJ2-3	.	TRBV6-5	CASRRDSTDTQYF	TGTGCCAGCAGAAGGGACAGCACAGATACGCAGTATTTT
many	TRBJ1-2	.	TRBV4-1	CASSQAPRRLDYGYTF	TGCGCCAGCAGCCAAGCCCCCCGACGCCTAGACTATGGCTACACCTTC
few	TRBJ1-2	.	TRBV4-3	CASKWEQGSYGYTF	TGCGCCAGTAAATGGGAGCAGGGCAGCTATGGCTACACCTTC
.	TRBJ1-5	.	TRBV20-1	CSAIRGRGQPQHF	TGCAGTGCGATCAGGGGTCGAGGCCAGCCCCAGCATTTT
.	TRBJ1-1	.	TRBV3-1	CASSQGTLGTEAFF	TGTGCCAGCAGCCAAGGGACACTCGGCACTGAAGCTTTCTTT
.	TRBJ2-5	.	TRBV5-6	CASSLGDAQETQYF	TGTGCCAGCAGCTTGGGGGATGCCCAAGAGACCCAGTACTTC
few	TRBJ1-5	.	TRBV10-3	CAISDLRSNQPQHF	TGTGCCATCAGTGACCTCAGGAGCAATCAGCCCCAGCATTTT
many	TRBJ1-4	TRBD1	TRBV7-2	CASSSPQGEYEKLFF	TGTGCCAGCAGCTCGCCCCAGGGGGAGTATGAAAAACTGTTTTTT
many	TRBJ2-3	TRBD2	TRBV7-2	CASSPLAGGLSTQYF	TGTGCCAGCAGCCCCTTGGCGGGGGGGTTAAGTACGCAGTATTTT
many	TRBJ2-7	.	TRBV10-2	CASKEVLTYEQYF	TGCGCCAGCAAGGAGGTCCTGACCTACGAGCAGTACTTC
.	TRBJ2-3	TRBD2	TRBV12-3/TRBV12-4	CASSLEAGGPVDTQYF	TGTGCCAGCAGTTTAGAGGCGGGGGGGCCTGTGGATACGCAGTATTTT
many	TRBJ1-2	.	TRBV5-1	CASSPREGPSYGYTF	TGCGCCAGCAGCCCCCGGGAGGGCCCCTCCTATGGCTACACCTTC
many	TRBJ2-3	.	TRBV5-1	CASSFLARTDTQYF	TGCGCCAGCAGCTTTCTGGCCCGCACAGATACGCAGTATTTT
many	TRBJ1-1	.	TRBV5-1	CASSLTGTFNTEAFF	TGCGCCAGCAGCTTGACCGGGACTTTCAACACTGAAGCTTTCTTT
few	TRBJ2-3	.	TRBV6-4	CASSNWGSTDTQYF	TGTGCCAGCAGTAACTGGGGGAGCACAGATACGCAGTATTTT
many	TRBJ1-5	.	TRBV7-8	CASSLGGKQPQHF	TGTGCCAGCAGCTTAGGGGGCAAACAGCCCCAGCATTTT
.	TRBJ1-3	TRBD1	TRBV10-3	CAITDATGPADTIYF	TGTGCCATCACCGACGCGACAGGGCCGGCAGACACCATATATTTT
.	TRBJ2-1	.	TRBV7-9	CASSNGIQPNEQFF	TGTGCCAGCAGCAATGGCATTCAGCCCAATGAGCAGTTCTTC
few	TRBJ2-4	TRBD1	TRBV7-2	CASSLGQGFNIQYF	TGTGCCAGCAGCCTAGGACAGGGTTTTAACATTCAGTACTTC
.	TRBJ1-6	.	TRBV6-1	CASSEAEGNNSPLHF	TGTGCCAGCAGTGAAGCGGAAGGGAATAATTCACCCCTCCACTTT
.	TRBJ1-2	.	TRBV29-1	CSVEDRKGSRKPNYGYTF	TGCAGCGTTGAAGATCGTAAGGGGAGTCGTAAGCCAAACTATGGCTACACCTTC
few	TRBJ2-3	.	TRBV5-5	CASSGGSTTSGYFTDTQYF	TGTGCCAGCAGCGGGGGCTCCACCACTTCAGGGTATTTTACAGATACGCAGTATTTT
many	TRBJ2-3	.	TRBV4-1	CASSQESPSTDTQYF	TGCGCCAGCAGCCAAGAATCCCCTAGCACAGATACGCAGTATTTT
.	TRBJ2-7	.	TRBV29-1	CSVAPRPRYEQYF	TGCAGCGTTGCTCCCAGGCCAAGGTACGAGCAGTACTTC
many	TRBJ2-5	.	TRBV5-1	CASSAGPGRAETQYF	TGCGCCAGCAGCGCGGGACCGGGAAGAGCGGAGACCCAGTACTTC